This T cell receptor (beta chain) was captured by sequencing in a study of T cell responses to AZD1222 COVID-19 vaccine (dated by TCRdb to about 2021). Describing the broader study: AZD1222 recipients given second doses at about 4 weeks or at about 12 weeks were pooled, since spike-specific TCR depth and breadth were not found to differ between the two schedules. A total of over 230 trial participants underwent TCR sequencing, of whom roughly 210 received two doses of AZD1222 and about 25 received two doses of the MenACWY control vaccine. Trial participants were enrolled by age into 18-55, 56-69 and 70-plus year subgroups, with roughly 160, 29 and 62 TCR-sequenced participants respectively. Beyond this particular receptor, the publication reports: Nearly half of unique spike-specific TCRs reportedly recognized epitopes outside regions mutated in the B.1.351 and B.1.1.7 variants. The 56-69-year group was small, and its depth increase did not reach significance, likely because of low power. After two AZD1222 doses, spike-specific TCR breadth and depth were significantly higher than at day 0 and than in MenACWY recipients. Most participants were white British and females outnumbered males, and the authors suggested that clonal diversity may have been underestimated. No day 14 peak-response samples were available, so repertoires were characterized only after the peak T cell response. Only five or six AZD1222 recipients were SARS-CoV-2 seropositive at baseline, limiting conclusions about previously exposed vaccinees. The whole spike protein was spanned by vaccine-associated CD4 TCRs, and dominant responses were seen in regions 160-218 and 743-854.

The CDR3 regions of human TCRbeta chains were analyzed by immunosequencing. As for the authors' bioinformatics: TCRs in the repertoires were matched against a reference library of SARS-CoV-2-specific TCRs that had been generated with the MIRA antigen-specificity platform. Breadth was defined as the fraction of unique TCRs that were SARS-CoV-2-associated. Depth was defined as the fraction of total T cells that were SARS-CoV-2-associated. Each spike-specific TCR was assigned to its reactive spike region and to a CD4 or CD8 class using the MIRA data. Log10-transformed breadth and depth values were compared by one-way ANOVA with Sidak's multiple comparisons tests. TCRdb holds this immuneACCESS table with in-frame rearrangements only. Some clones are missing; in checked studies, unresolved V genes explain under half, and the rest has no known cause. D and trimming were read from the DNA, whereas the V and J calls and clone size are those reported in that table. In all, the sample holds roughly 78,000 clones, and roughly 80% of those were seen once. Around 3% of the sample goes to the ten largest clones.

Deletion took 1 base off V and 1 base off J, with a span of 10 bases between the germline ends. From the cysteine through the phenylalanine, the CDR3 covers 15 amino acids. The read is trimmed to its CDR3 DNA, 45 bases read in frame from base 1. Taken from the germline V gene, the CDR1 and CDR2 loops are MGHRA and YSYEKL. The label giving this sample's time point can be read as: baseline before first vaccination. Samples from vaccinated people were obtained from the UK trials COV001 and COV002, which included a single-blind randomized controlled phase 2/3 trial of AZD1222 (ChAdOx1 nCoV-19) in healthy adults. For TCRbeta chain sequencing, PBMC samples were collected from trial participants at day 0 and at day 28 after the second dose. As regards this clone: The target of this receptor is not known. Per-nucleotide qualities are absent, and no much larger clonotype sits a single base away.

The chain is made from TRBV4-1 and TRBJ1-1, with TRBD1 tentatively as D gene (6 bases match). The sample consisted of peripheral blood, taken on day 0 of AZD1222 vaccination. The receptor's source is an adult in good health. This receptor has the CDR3 CASSQATQGNTEAFF. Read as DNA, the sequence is TGCGCCAGCAGCCAAGCAACACAGGGGAACACTGAAGCTTTCTTT.